The following is a TCR beta chain sequence with its context. This record comes from a study of blood T cell repertoires in COVID-19. Study information: Acute and convalescent COVID-19 samples came from the United States, Italy and Spain.

Across about two dozen US areas, participants ranged in age from about 18 to 90 years. Cohorts were based on clinical histories the participants reported. The study counted Cohort 3 donors as recovered given two negative PCRs, clearance, or symptom resolution. V lost 1 base and J 6 bases, leaving 15 bases between the germline ends. The CDR3 loop spans 15 amino acids. Germline V gene data show CDR1 as SGDLS and CDR2 as YYNGEE. Method: immunoSEQ multiplex PCR; TCRdb's copy keeps in-frame clones and lacks some. The sample shows roughly 380,000 clones, around 87% of them seen only once. V is TRBV9 and J is TRBJ2-3; a possible D gene is TRBD2 (6 bases). The source material was PBMCs or T cells enriched from blood (not recorded which). The receptor comes from a man aged 30-40 years who had recovered from COVID-19. Here the CDR3 reads CASSVRGREADTQYF. DNA of the CDR3: TGTGCCAGCAGCGTAAGAGGCAGGGAGGCTGATACGCAGTATTTT. Together with reference TRBV9 and TRBJ2-3, the CDR3 gives the full variable domain: DSGVTQTPKHLITATGQRVTLRCSPRSGDLSVYWYQQSLDQGLQFLIQYYNGEERAKGNILERFSAQQFPDLHSELNLSSLELGDSALYFCASSVRGREADTQYFGPGTRLTVL.